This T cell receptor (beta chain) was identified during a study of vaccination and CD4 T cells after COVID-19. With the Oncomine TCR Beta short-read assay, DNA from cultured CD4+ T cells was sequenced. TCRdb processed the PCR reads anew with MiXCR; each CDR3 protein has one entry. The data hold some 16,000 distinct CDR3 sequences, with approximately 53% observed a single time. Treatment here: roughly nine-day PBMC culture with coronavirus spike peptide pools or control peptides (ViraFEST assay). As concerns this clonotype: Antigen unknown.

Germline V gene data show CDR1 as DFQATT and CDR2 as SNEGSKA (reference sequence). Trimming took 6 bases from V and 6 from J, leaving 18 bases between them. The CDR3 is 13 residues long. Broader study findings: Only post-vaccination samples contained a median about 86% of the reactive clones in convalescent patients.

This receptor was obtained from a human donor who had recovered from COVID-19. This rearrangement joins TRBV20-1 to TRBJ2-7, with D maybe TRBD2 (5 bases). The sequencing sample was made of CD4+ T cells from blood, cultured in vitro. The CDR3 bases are TGCAGTGCCCGGGGTGCGCTCCTTGTCGAGCAGTACTTC. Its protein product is CSARGALLVEQYF.